Below are 22 T cell receptor beta chains sequenced from a single sample in a study of blood T cell repertoires in COVID-19. Repertoires were generated with immunoSEQ multiplex PCR, while TCRdb's copy carries only in-frame clones and drops some. The data show about 100,000 clones, 85% to 90% seen once. What was sequenced was peripheral blood. The receptors originated from a human donor with COVID-19, enrolled during active disease. The donor label of this sample is uncertain.

The chain recombines TRBV5-4 with TRBJ2-1, with D possibly being TRBD1 (5 bases). Trimming cost V 4 bases and J 6 bases, with 8 bases left between them. From germline, CDR1 is SGHNT and CDR2 YYREEE (reference sequence). The CDR3 runs 12 residues. The CDR3 is CASSVGVNEQFF. The CDR3 DNA reads as TGTGCCAGCAGCGTAGGGGTCAATGAGCAGTTCTTC. The complete variable domain, with remaining parts taken from reference TRBV5-4 and TRBJ2-1, reads ETGVTQSPTHLIKTRGQQVTLRCSSQSGHNTVSWYQQALGQGPQFIFQYYREEENGRGNFPPRFSGLQFPNYSSELNVNALELDDSALYLCASSVGVNEQFFGPGTRLTVL.

The chain links TRBV7-9 to TRBJ1-2, with D hard to call. Germline lookup yields CDR1 SEHNR and CDR2 FQNEAQ (reference sequence). Trimming pared 3 bases from V and 5 bases from J, leaving 22 bases between. CDR3 length: 17 amino acids. The CDR3 loop reads CASSLATAEAVFYGYTF. The CDR3, as DNA: TGTGCCAGCAGCTTGGCGACGGCGGAGGCTGTCTTTTATGGCTACACCTTC.

This clone came up a few times. The chain has TRBV3-1 (or the pseudogene TRBV3-2) and TRBJ1-6; D not certain. CDR1 and CDR2 from the germline V gene are LGHDT and YNNKEL (reference sequence). There are 15 residues in the CDR3. V was shortened by 1 base and J by 13 bases, with 17 bases between the two germline ends. CDR3 in DNA: TGTGCCAGCAGCCAAGCTCTCGACACGTCGCGTCCCCTCCACTTT. Protein: CASSQALDTSRPLHF.

The chain combines TRBV19 with TRBJ1-4; tentatively, D is TRBD1 (5 bases). From germline, CDR1 is LNHDA and CDR2 SQIVND (reference sequence). V dropped 4 bases and J dropped 6 bases, with 18 bases sitting between them. This CDR3 contains 16 residues. CDR3 sequence reads: CASSTPGGGTHEKLFF. In nucleotides, the CDR3 is TGTGCCAGTAGTACGCCCGGGGGGGGGACGCATGAAAAACTGTTTTTT.

V is TRBV11-1 and J is TRBJ2-2; D may be TRBD1 (6 bases). The CDR3 spans 15 residues. Germline loops: CDR1 SGHAT, CDR2 FQDESV (reference sequence). V shed 3 bases and J shed 7 bases, with 15 bases lying between them. CDR3 amino acids: CASSFAGVPHGELFF. In nucleotides, the CDR3 is TGTGCCAGCAGCTTTGCAGGGGTTCCCCACGGGGAGCTGTTTTTT.

Worth noting for this clone: In this CDR3 the conserved last residue, phenylalanine or tryptophan, is missing, so a read error is likely. The chain is built from TRBV19 and TRBJ1-2; D not certain. The CDR3 spans 13 residues. V was clipped by 1 base and J by 6 bases, with 9 bases between them. Germline V gene data show CDR1 as LNHDA and CDR2 as SQIVND (reference sequence). The CDR3 spells CASSIGRVDGYTL. The CDR3 bases are TGTGCCAGTAGTATAGGGAGGGTTGATGGCTACACCCTC.

The V and J genes are TRBV28 and TRBJ1-6, with D possibly being TRBD1 (6 bases). CDR3 size: 14 residues. The V gene's germline CDR1 is MDHEN and CDR2 SYDVKM. Trimming took 5 bases from V and 13 from J, leaving 18 bases between them. CDR3 nucleotides: TGTGCCAGCAGTCCCTCAATACAGGGCCCGCCCCTCCACTTT. Protein product: CASSPSIQGPPLHF.

The chain uses TRBV11-2 and TRBJ1-3, with D possibly TRBD1 on 6 matching bases. CDR3 length equals 18 residues. In germline, CDR1 is SGHAT, CDR2 FQNNGV. V was cut by 2 bases and J by 0 bases, with 17 bases left in between. The CDR3 DNA reads TGTGCCAGCAGCTTATTAAGTTCCAGGGACAACTCTGGAAACACCATATATTTT. This gives the protein CASSLLSSRDNSGNTIYF. The full variable domain, its missing parts supplied by reference TRBV11-2 and TRBJ1-3, is EAGVAQSPRYKIIEKRQSVAFWCNPISGHATLYWYQQILGQGPKLLIQFQNNGVVDDSQLPKDRFSAERLKGVDSTLKIQPAKLEDSAVYLCASSLLSSRDNSGNTIYFGEGSWLTVV.

The V and J genes are TRBV12-3 or TRBV12-4 and TRBJ2-7; D remains unclear. V was clipped by 3 bases and J by 3 bases, with 9 bases between them. This CDR3 region has 13 residues. The CDR3 DNA is TGTGCCAGCAGTTTGATCGCCGGCTACGAGCAGTACTTC. Translated, it gives CASSLIAGYEQYF.

V is TRBV11-3 and J is TRBJ1-1; D is unresolved. Trimming shortened V by 8 bases and J by 6 bases, and 4 bases separated the two germline ends. CDR3 length: 9 residues. CDR1 SGHNT and CDR2 YENEEA come from the germline V gene. In nucleotides, the CDR3 is TGTGCCAGCGGGCCTGAAGCTTTCTTT. This sequence encodes CASGPEAFF.

The gene calls are TRBV7-3 and TRBJ2-2, with D perhaps matching TRBD2 (6 bases). Germline V CDR1 and CDR2: SGHTA, FQGTGA. Trimming shortened V by 8 bases and J by 6 bases, and 13 bases separated the two germline ends. The CDR3 extends over 13 amino acids. CDR3 DNA sequence: TGTGCCAGCCGGGGGATAGGGGCCGGGGAGCTGTTTTTT. The encoded protein is CASRGIGAGELFF.

The genes are TRBV5-4 and TRBJ2-3, with D uncertain. The germline V and J ends were trimmed by 3 bases and 3 bases, with 2 bases remaining between them. The CDR3 runs 11 residues. Germline CDR1 is SGHNT and CDR2 is YYREEE (reference sequence). The DNA for the CDR3 is TGTGCCAGCAGCTCGACAGATACGCAGTATTTT. As protein: CASSSTDTQYF.

The chain joins TRBV4-1 to TRBJ2-7; D is possibly TRBD2 (6 bases). V lost 0 bases and J lost 4, with 25 bases in between. The germline V gene encodes CDR1 MGHRA and CDR2 YSYEKL. The CDR3 has 19 amino acids. The CDR3 coding sequence is TGCGCCAGCAGCCAAGATAACCCCGTGCGGCGGGACTTAGCATACGAGCAGTACTTC. It translates to CASSQDNPVRRDLAYEQYF.

A few counts support this clone. The rearrangement joins TRBV5-6 to TRBJ2-7; 7 bases are shared with TRBD2. This CDR3 region has 13 residues. V lost 3 bases to trimming and J lost 6 bases; unmatched junction nucleotides: 6. Germline V gene sequence: CDR1 SGHDT, CDR2 YYEEEE. The CDR3 coding sequence is TGTGCCAGCAGCTACAGCGGGACGATCGAGCAGTACTTC. This codes for CASSYSGTIEQYF.

The V and J genes are TRBV4-2 and TRBJ1-5, with TRBD1 matching over 7 bases. Germline V CDR1 and CDR2: LGHNA, YNFKEQ. The CDR3 covers 16 residues. With V trimmed by 2 bases and J by 2 bases, 6 bases remained unmatched. The CDR3 nucleotides are TGTGCCAGCAGCCAATTTGACAGGGTGCGCAATCAGCCCCAGCATTTT. This translates into CASSQFDRVRNQPQHF.

The V call is TRBV30, the J call TRBJ1-6; TRBD1 matches at 7 bases. Germline assignment: CDR1 GTSNPN and CDR2 SVGIG (reference sequence). This CDR3 comprises 13 residues. V shed 3 bases, J shed 7 bases, and the junction held 3 bases outside the gene matches. The CDR3: CAWRGTENSPLHF. The CDR3, as DNA: TGTGCCTGGAGGGGGACAGAGAATTCACCCCTCCACTTT.

The V call is TRBV11-1, the J call TRBJ1-1; perhaps TRBD1 as D (6 bases). The CDR3 has 14 amino acids. The germline V gene has CDR1 SGHAT and CDR2 FQDESV (reference sequence). V lost 3 bases to trimming and J lost 4 bases, with 12 bases between them. The CDR3 DNA sequence: TGTGCCAGCAGCTTCACTAACAGGGCCACTGAAGCTTTCTTT. Translating gives CASSFTNRATEAFF.

This chain uses TRBV19 with TRBJ2-5; D ambiguous. The CDR3 totals 14 residues. V was cut by 4 bases and J by 1 base, with 10 bases left in between. Germline V CDR1 and CDR2: LNHDA, SQIVND (reference sequence). CDR3 region: CASSTLSSQETQYF. CDR3 DNA: TGTGCCAGTAGTACCCTGTCGAGCCAAGAGACCCAGTACTTC.

This sequence joins TRBV11-2 and TRBJ1-5; D not resolved. Trimming stripped 0 bases from V and 7 bases from J, with 10 bases between. This CDR3 region has 14 residues. Germline V gene sequence: CDR1 SGHAT, CDR2 FQNNGV. CDR3 nucleotides: TGTGCCAGCAGCTTAGAAACGACGGGGCAGCCCCAGCATTTT. Translation: CASSLETTGQPQHF.

V gene TRBV12-3 or TRBV12-4 combines with J gene TRBJ1-4; unclear D gene. This CDR3 has 13 amino acids. Trimming left V 6 bases short and J 7 bases short, with 12 bases between. CDR3 in amino acids: CASSTQRREKLFF. CDR3 sequence (DNA): TGTGCCAGCAGCACACAGCGGCGTGAAAAACTGTTTTTT.

This sequence joins TRBV7-2 and TRBJ2-5; no clear D gene. The V gene's germline CDR1 is SGHTA and CDR2 FQGNSA. CDR3 size: 13 residues. V lost 1 base to trimming and J lost 1 base, with 4 bases between them. The CDR3 region is CASSLDSQETQYF. CDR3 DNA: TGTGCCAGCAGCTTAGACAGCCAAGAGACCCAGTACTTC.

V usage is TRBV28 and J usage is TRBJ1-1; D gene unclear. Trimming took 10 bases from V and 4 from J, leaving 19 bases between them. Germline V CDR1 and CDR2: MDHEN, SYDVKM. The CDR3 has 14 amino acids. The CDR3 protein is CATTLWGGSTEAFF. CDR3 coding DNA: TGTGCCACTACTCTGTGGGGAGGGTCCACTGAAGCTTTCTTT. Full variable domain (rest looked up from reference TRBV28 and TRBJ1-1): DVKVTQSSRYLVKRTGEKVFLECVQDMDHENMFWYRQDPGLGLRLIYFSYDVKMKEKGDIPEGYSVSREKKERFSLILESASTNQTSMYLCATTLWGGSTEAFFGQGTRLTVV.